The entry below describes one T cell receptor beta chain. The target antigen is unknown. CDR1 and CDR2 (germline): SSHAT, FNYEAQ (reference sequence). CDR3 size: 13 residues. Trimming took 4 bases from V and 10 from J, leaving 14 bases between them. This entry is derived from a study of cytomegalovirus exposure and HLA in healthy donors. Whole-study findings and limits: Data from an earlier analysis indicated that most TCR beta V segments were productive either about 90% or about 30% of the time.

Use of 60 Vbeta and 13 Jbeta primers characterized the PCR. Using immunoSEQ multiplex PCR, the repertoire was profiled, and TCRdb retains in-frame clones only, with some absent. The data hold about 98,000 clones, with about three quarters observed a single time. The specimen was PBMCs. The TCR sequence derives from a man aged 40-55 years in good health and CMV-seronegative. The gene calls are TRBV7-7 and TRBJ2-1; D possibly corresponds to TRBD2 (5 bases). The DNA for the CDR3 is TGTGCCAGCAGCTCTAACCGGGATGGGGAGCAGTTCTTC. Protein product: CASSSNRDGEQFF.